This entry lists 32 T cell receptor beta chains sequenced from one sample in a study of blood T cell repertoires in COVID-19. Clones were read by immunoSEQ multiplex PCR, and TCRdb kept only the in-frame ones, dropping some. The table lists about 200,000 clones, about 85% of them singletons, with approximately 0.66% in the top ten. Material for sequencing was peripheral blood. These receptors originate from a man aged 40-49 years with acute or convalescent COVID-19.

The V call is TRBV6-5, the J call TRBJ2-3; D ambiguous. Trimming removed 2 bases at V and 0 bases at J, with 9 bases between. Per germline, CDR1 MNHEY and CDR2 SVGAGI. CDR3 length: 15 amino acids. The CDR3 is CASSYDQYSTDTQYF. As DNA, the CDR3 is TGTGCCAGCAGTTACGATCAGTATAGCACAGATACGCAGTATTTT.

The chain uses TRBV2 and TRBJ1-5; a weak D match, TRBD1 (5 bases). This CDR3 is built from 14 residues. CDR1 SNHLY and CDR2 FYNNEI come from the germline V gene. V lost 2 bases to trimming and J lost 3 bases, with 8 bases between them. The CDR3 DNA reads TGTGCCAGCAGTGAAAGACAGAACAATCAGCCCCAGCATTTT. Translating gives CASSERQNNQPQHF.

This clone was detected only once. This chain joins TRBV7-7 and TRBJ2-5; D is perhaps TRBD2 (5 bases). Germline V gene lookup returns CDR1 SSHAT and CDR2 FNYEAQ (reference sequence). Trimming removed 2 bases from V and 1 base from J, with 11 bases in between. CDR3 length: 15 amino acids. Here the CDR3 reads CASSLIPGIQETQYF. The CDR3 region has the DNA TGTGCCAGCAGCTTAATCCCGGGGATCCAAGAGACCCAGTACTTC.

The rearrangement uses TRBV6-5 and TRBJ2-7, with 14 bases that match TRBD2. The CDR3 is made up of 15 amino acids. Germline CDR1 is MNHEY and CDR2 is SVGAGI. The ends lost 6 bases at V and 6 bases at J; junction bases unmatched: 7. CDR3 amino acids: CASSLTSGRAGEQYF. The CDR3, as DNA: TGTGCCAGCAGCTTGACTAGCGGGAGGGCCGGCGAGCAGTACTTC.

The V call is TRBV7-3, the J call TRBJ2-3, with D perhaps matching TRBD2 (7 bases). V was cut by 4 bases and J by 1 base, with 15 bases left in between. Germline values: CDR1 SGHTA, CDR2 FQGTGA. The CDR3 loop spans 16 amino acids. The DNA for the CDR3 is TGTGCCAGCAGCTATCTCGGGGGGCGGGGCACAGATACGCAGTATTTT. It yields the protein CASSYLGGRGTDTQYF.

V usage is TRBV6-5 and J usage is TRBJ2-3, with 9 bases matching TRBD1. CDR3 length equals 15 residues. J gave up 2 bases and V 2 bases, and 2 bases lay outside the gene matches. The V gene's germline CDR1 is MNHEY and CDR2 SVGAGI. For the CDR3, the DNA is TGTGCCAGCAGTTACGGGACAGGGTCCACAGATACGCAGTATTTT. It yields the protein CASSYGTGSTDTQYF.

This chain uses TRBV18 with TRBJ2-7, with 11 bases that match TRBD1. J gave up 6 bases and V 3 bases, and 7 bases lay outside the gene matches. Germline V gene lookup returns CDR1 KGHSH and CDR2 LQKENI. This CDR3 contains 15 residues. The CDR3 DNA reads TGTGCCAGCTCACCCGAGGGACAGGGGGTAATCGAGCAGTACTTC. Translating gives CASSPEGQGVIEQYF.

CDR3 in DNA: TGCGCCAGCAGCTTACCCAGTATAATACGGGGGACAGATACGCAGTATTTT. This translates into CASSLPSIIRGTDTQYF. The V gene is TRBV5-1, the J gene TRBJ2-3; tentatively, D is TRBD2 (6 bases). Germline CDR1 reads SGHRS; CDR2 reads YFSETQ. The V gene lost 2 bases and the J gene lost 3 bases, with 19 bases spanning the gap. CDR3 length equals 17 residues.

This clone was seen a handful of times. DNA of the CDR3: TGTGCCAGCAGCCTAAGGGCCGGGGGACACGAGCAGTACTTC. Residues: CASSLRAGGHEQYF. The gene calls are TRBV7-6 and TRBJ2-7; a possible D gene is TRBD2 (6 bases). Germline loops: CDR1 SGHVS, CDR2 FNYEAQ. This CDR3 has 14 amino acids. Between the trimmed V and J ends, which lost 5 bases and 5 bases, there was a span of 16 bases.

The DNA for the CDR3 is TGTGCCAGCAGCCTGGGACTAGCCAGCACAGATACGCAGTATTTT. Its translation is CASSLGLASTDTQYF. The V call is TRBV3-1 (or the pseudogene TRBV3-2), the J call TRBJ2-3; 9 bases line up with TRBD2. Looked up from germline, CDR1 is LGHDT and CDR2 is YNNKEL (reference sequence). The CDR3 covers 15 residues. The V and J ends lost 4 bases and 0 bases, in that order; junction bases with no gene match: 2.

This chain connects TRBV9 to TRBJ1-4, with D hard to call. V was cut by 4 bases and J by 8 bases, with 15 bases left in between. Germline CDR1 and CDR2: SGDLS and YYNGEE. The CDR3 has 14 residues. The DNA of the CDR3 is TGTGCCAGCAGCTTCAGTGGAGAGGGAGAAAAACTGTTTTTT. Its translation is CASSFSGEGEKLFF.

The chain has TRBV3-1 (or the pseudogene TRBV3-2) and TRBJ1-4; the D is unclear. CDR1 is LGHDT, CDR2 YNNKEL, per germline (reference sequence). Trimming left V 0 bases short and J 11 bases short, with 13 bases between. This CDR3 is built from 14 residues. The CDR3 region is CASSQEEAPWKLFF. The DNA for the CDR3 is TGTGCCAGCAGCCAAGAGGAGGCCCCATGGAAACTGTTTTTT.

V gene TRBV18 combines with J gene TRBJ2-1; 10 bases fit TRBD2. CDR1 and CDR2 from the germline V gene are KGHSH and LQKENI. The ends lost 0 bases at V and 9 bases at J; junction bases unmatched: 8. The CDR3 is 16 residues long. Here the CDR3 reads CASSPPGLAGVSEQFF. CDR3 DNA sequence: TGTGCCAGCTCACCACCGGGGCTAGCGGGAGTTAGTGAGCAGTTCTTC.

V usage is TRBV30 and J usage is TRBJ1-5; D ambiguous. Germline V gene lookup returns CDR1 GTSNPN and CDR2 SVGIG (reference sequence). Trimming took off 2 bases at V and 7 bases at J, with 15 bases between the two ends. The CDR3 sequence is 14 residues long. The CDR3 coding sequence is TGTGCCTGGAGTCGCGGCTCCGGCGGACAGCCCCAGCATTTT. It yields the protein CAWSRGSGGQPQHF.

CDR3 DNA: TGTGCCAGCACCCAAGACAGGGGGAACACTGAAGCTTTCTTT. Encoded protein: CASTQDRGNTEAFF. The chain combines TRBV2 with TRBJ1-1, with TRBD1 matching 8 bases. V lost 7 bases to trimming and J lost 1 base; unmatched junction nucleotides: 5. This CDR3 has 14 residues. The germline CDR1 and CDR2 sequences are SNHLY and FYNNEI.

The genes are TRBV13 and TRBJ2-3; 9 bases agree with TRBD2. The CDR3 sequence is 14 residues long. Germline lookup yields CDR1 PRHDT and CDR2 FYEKMQ (reference sequence). Trimming took 5 bases from V and 7 from J; bases not matched to a gene: 7. CDR3 protein: CASSLGLARNTQYF. The CDR3 DNA reads TGTGCCAGCAGCCTGGGACTAGCTCGGAATACGCAGTATTTT.

This clone is a singleton in its sample. The CDR3 reads CASRHRLENTEAFF. In DNA form, the CDR3 reads TGTGCCAGCAGACACAGACTAGAGAACACTGAAGCTTTCTTT. J is TRBJ1-1 and V is TRBV6-5, with D unresolved. This CDR3 has 14 residues. The V end lost 6 bases, the J end lost 1 base, and 12 bases lay between the germline ends. Germline V gene sequence: CDR1 MNHEY, CDR2 SVGAGI.

The chain employs TRBV2 and TRBJ1-2; D might be TRBD1 (5 bases). Trimming cost V 0 bases and J 3 bases, with 20 bases left between them. The CDR3 extends over 18 amino acids. Germline V gene data show CDR1 as SNHLY and CDR2 as FYNNEI. CDR3 protein: CASSEANRGSLTYYGYTF. As DNA, the CDR3 is TGTGCCAGCAGTGAAGCTAACCGGGGGTCCCTCACTTACTATGGCTACACCTTC.

In this sample, this clone turned up once. The rearrangement links TRBV19 to TRBJ2-3; 13 bases agree with TRBD2. From germline, CDR1 is LNHDA and CDR2 SQIVND (reference sequence). V trimming: 5 bases; J trimming: 2 bases; junction bases outside the gene matches: 10. The CDR3 loop spans 18 amino acids. CDR3 in amino acids: CASSRTSGSRFVTDTQYF. Written as DNA, the CDR3 is TGTGCCAGTAGTCGGACTAGCGGGAGTAGGTTCGTCACAGATACGCAGTATTTT.

This chain connects TRBV10-3 to TRBJ2-7; unclear D gene. The germline V and J ends were trimmed by 3 bases and 4 bases, with 7 bases remaining between them. Germline CDR1 reads ENHRY; CDR2 reads SYGVKD. The CDR3 covers 12 residues. The CDR3 reads CAISDNTYEQYF. For the CDR3, the DNA is TGTGCCATCAGTGATAATACTTACGAGCAGTACTTC.

The chain employs TRBV5-1 and TRBJ1-3; D is unclear. The CDR3 contains 14 residues. Germline V gene lookup returns CDR1 SGHRS and CDR2 YFSETQ. V was pared by 4 bases and J by 2 bases, with 10 bases between. Here the CDR3 DNA reads TGCGCCAGCAGCCCGGGTCCCACTGGAAACACCATATATTTT. This sequence encodes CASSPGPTGNTIYF.

The V and J genes are TRBV19 and TRBJ2-2; TRBD2 aligns across 9 bases. The CDR3 has 18 amino acids. The trim removed 6 bases at V and 6 bases at J, leaving 17 bases unmatched. Per the germline V gene, CDR1 is LNHDA and CDR2 is SQIVND (reference sequence). The CDR3 protein is CASRTGLASTPYPGELFF. DNA of the CDR3: TGTGCCAGTAGAACGGGACTAGCCTCAACCCCCTACCCCGGGGAGCTGTTTTTT.

The rearrangement joins TRBV27 to TRBJ2-7, with 12 positions matching TRBD2. The CDR3 extends over 15 amino acids. V was clipped by 3 bases and J by 7 bases; unmatched bases: 7. The germline gives CDR1 MNHEY, CDR2 SMNVEV (reference sequence). The CDR3 nucleotides read TGTGCCAGCAGTTTGCTAGCGGGAGGGCCGAGAGAGCAGTACTTC. It specifies CASSLLAGGPREQYF.

The rearrangement joins TRBV19 to TRBJ2-2; 7 positions agree with TRBD1. The CDR3 extends over 11 amino acids. Germline CDR1 reads LNHDA; CDR2 reads SQIVND (reference sequence). The CDR3 region has the DNA TGTGTGACAGGGTTTGGCGGGGAGCTGTTTTTT. Amino acids: CVTGFGGELFF. Drawing the rest from reference TRBV19 and TRBJ2-2, the complete variable domain is DGGITQSPKYLFRKEGQNVTLSCEQNLNHDAMYWYRQDPGQGLRLIYYSQIVNDFQKGDIAEGYSVSREKKESFPLTVTSAQKNPTAFYLCVTGFGGELFFGEGSRLTVL.

Only a few counts were recorded for this clone. The genes are TRBV27 and TRBJ2-7, with a weak D call TRBD2 (5 bases). Trimming shortened V by 6 bases and J by 7 bases, and 22 bases separated the two germline ends. This CDR3 is built from 15 residues. Germline CDR1 reads MNHEY; CDR2 reads SMNVEV (reference sequence). The CDR3 protein is CASRRAQMDVGEQYF. DNA of the CDR3: TGTGCCAGCAGGCGGGCTCAGATGGACGTGGGGGAGCAGTACTTC.

The CDR3 sequence is CASSQLDMNTEAFF. The CDR3 region has the DNA TGTGCCAGCAGCCAATTAGACATGAACACTGAAGCTTTCTTT. This chain connects TRBV4-2 to TRBJ1-1; D is ambiguous. Trimming stripped 2 bases from V and 0 bases from J, with 7 bases between. CDR3 length: 14 residues. Germline V lookup: CDR1 LGHNA, CDR2 YNFKEQ.

This clone was observed a single time. The CDR3, as DNA: TGTGCCAGCAGCCCCACGGGACACGATGCCTACGAGCAGTACTTC. Its protein is CASSPTGHDAYEQYF. The genes are TRBV6-2 or TRBV6-3 and TRBJ2-7; D might be TRBD1 (6 bases). Trimming cost V 6 bases and J 2 bases, with 17 bases left between them. Germline CDR1 MNHEY, CDR2 SVGEGT. This CDR3 is 15 amino acids long.

This clone occurred once. The chain has TRBV18 and TRBJ1-2, with 7 bases that match TRBD1. The J segment lost 3 bases and the V segment lost 2 bases, leaving 0 bases of the junction unmatched. CDR1 is KGHSH and CDR2 is LQKENI in the germline V gene. CDR3 length: 13 residues. The CDR3 region is CASSPDRDYGYTF. The CDR3 DNA is TGTGCCAGCTCACCAGACAGGGACTATGGCTACACCTTC.

The J gene is TRBJ1-1, the V gene TRBV6-4; D not resolved. Germline assignment: CDR1 MRHNA and CDR2 SNTAGT. With 8 bases removed from V and 8 bases from J, the gap between germline ends came to 18 bases. There are 13 residues in the CDR3. The DNA for the CDR3 is TGTGCCAGCGCGGAGGGCCAGGTCGAAGAAGCTTTCTTT. Residues: CASAEGQVEEAFF.

The V gene is TRBV6-5, the J gene TRBJ2-7, with 8 bases matching TRBD1. This CDR3 comprises 15 residues. V lost 5 bases to trimming and J lost 4 bases; unmatched junction nucleotides: 10. Per the germline V gene, CDR1 is MNHEY and CDR2 is SVGAGI. This CDR3 reads CASSPRGTGGYEQYF. In DNA, the CDR3 is TGTGCCAGCAGTCCGAGAGGGACAGGTGGTTACGAGCAGTACTTC.

Worth noting for this clone: The same CDR3 can be traced to other DNA sequences in this sample. V usage is TRBV18 and J usage is TRBJ1-2; a possible D gene is TRBD1 (5 bases). The V gene lost 3 bases and the J gene lost 3 bases, with 8 bases spanning the gap. The CDR3 has 13 residues. Germline CDR1 and CDR2: KGHSH and LQKENI. CDR3 nucleotides: TGTGCCAGCTCACCTGGGGGGGACTATGGCTACACCTTC. This encodes CASSPGGDYGYTF.

CDR3 in DNA: TGTGCCAGCAGCTCGGCCTCTAGCGGGGTCCTAACCGGGGAGCTGTTTTTT. Its translation is CASSSASSGVLTGELFF. The chain has TRBV5-8 and TRBJ2-2, with 9 bases that match TRBD2. The CDR3 runs to 17 residues. The V gene's germline CDR1 is SGHTS and CDR2 YDEGEE. V was pared by 3 bases and J by 5 bases, with 11 bases of the junction left unmatched.